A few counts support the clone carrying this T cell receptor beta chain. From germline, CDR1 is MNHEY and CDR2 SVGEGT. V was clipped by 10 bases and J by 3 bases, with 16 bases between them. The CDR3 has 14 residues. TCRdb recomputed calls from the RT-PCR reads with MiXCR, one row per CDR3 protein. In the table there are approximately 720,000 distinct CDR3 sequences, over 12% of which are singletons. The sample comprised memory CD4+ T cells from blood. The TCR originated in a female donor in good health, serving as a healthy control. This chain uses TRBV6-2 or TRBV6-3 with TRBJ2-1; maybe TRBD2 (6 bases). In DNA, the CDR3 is TGTGCCATCTCTGAGCCGGGGGTCTACAATGAGCAGTTCTTC. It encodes CAISEPGVYNEQFF.